This T cell receptor beta chain was obtained from a study of T cells in Graves' hyperthyroidism and ophthalmopathy. It was RNA transcripts that yielded the amplified TCR beta CDR3 regions. The HTBI primer set drove a first-round RT-PCR of the TCR CDR3. MiXCR, run by TCRdb on the multiplex PCR reads, gives a single entry per CDR3 protein. Of about 600,000 distinct CDR3 sequences in the sample, 13% to 15% were seen once. Study results and limitations: The majority of expanded thyroid clonotypes above 0.001 also appeared in blood. The model anticipated ophthalmopathy a median about six months pre-onset.

CDR1 is MNHNS, CDR2 SASEGT, per germline. CDR3 length: 13 residues. Deletions cut 4 bases from V and 7 bases from J, with 13 bases between. This clonotype was observed at least ten times. Its specificity is unknown. Exclusion criteria comprised uncontrolled infection, other autoimmune disease, pregnancy or lactation. On the basis of clinical symptoms, serum thyroxine and TRAb, thyroid ultrasound and orbital computed tomography, diagnoses were made. Sequences were obtained from blood. The TCR sequence derives from a woman in her forties or fifties with Graves' ophthalmopathy. The chain is built from TRBV6-1 and TRBJ1-1; a weak D match, TRBD1 (6 bases). The CDR3 sequence: CASSGGTFSEAFF. DNA for the CDR3: TGTGCCAGCAGTGGCGGGACATTCAGTGAAGCTTTCTTT.